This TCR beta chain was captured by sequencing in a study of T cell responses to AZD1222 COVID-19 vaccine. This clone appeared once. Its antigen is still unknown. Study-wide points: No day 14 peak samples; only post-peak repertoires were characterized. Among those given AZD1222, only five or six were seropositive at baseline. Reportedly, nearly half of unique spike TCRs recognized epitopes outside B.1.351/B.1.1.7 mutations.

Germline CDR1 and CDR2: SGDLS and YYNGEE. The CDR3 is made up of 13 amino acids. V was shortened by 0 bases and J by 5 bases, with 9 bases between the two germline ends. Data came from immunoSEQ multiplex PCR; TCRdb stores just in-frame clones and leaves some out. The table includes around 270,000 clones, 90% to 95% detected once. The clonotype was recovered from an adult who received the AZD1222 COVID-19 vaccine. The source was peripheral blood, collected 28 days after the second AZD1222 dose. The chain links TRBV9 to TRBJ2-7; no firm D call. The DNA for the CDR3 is TGTGCCAGCAGCGTAGAATCGAAGGACGAGCAGTACTTC. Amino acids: CASSVESKDEQYF.